The 8 T cell receptor beta chains presented below share a single source sample, sequenced in a study of human T cells and chemical hapten exposure. TCRdb passed the RACE reads through MiXCR, listing each CDR3 protein once. The sample carries 100,000 or so distinct CDR3 sequences, 8% to 13% recorded once. Time point specified: patch test 1, 2 weeks after DPC sensitization. Described treatment: therapeutic diphenylcyclopropenone sensitization with weekly scalp DPC. The material sequenced was whole blood, taken in connection with sensitization to the hapten diphenylcyclopropenone (DPC). These receptors were obtained from a woman in her forties with alopecia areata. Some clones in this sample may be carry-over from other donors' samples.

This clonotype was recorded a few times. V gene TRBV29-1 combines with J gene TRBJ1-2; D is unclear. Germline CDR1 SQVTM, CDR2 ANQGSEA. The CDR3 totals 14 residues. Trimming shortened V by 0 bases and J by 5 bases, and 13 bases separated the two germline ends. DNA of the CDR3: TGCAGCGTTGAAGATGCGAAGGGATTTTATGGCTACACCTTC. This gives the protein CSVEDAKGFYGYTF.

This clonotype was counted at least ten times. The CDR3 nucleotides read TGTGCCAGCAGCTCAAGGGGACTAGCGGGAGAAACCGGGGAGCTGTTTTTT. This sequence encodes CASSSRGLAGETGELFF. The rearrangement joins TRBV7-3 to TRBJ2-2; 14 bases are a match to TRBD2. V lost 4 bases to trimming and J lost 5 bases; unmatched junction nucleotides: 6. Germline lookup yields CDR1 SGHTA and CDR2 FQGTGA. CDR3 length: 17 residues.

In this sample, this clonotype turned up a few times. The rearrangement links TRBV18 to TRBJ2-1; possible D gene TRBD2, 6 bases. Trimming left V 3 bases short and J 7 bases short, with 7 bases between. This CDR3 has 12 amino acids. Germline CDR1 and CDR2: KGHSH and LQKENI. Here the CDR3 reads CASSPAGNEQFF. The CDR3 coding sequence is TGTGCCAGCTCACCCGCGGGGAATGAGCAGTTCTTC.

The chain is built from TRBV27 and TRBJ1-6, with D possibly being TRBD1 (6 bases). V was pared by 3 bases and J by 10 bases, with 10 bases between. The CDR3 is 13 residues long. Germline CDR1 MNHEY, CDR2 SMNVEV (reference sequence). CDR3 in amino acids: CASSLGGGSPLHF. The CDR3 region has the DNA TGTGCCAGCAGTTTGGGGGGGGGCTCACCCCTCCACTTT.

This clonotype has a count of ten or more. V gene TRBV18 combines with J gene TRBJ2-5; D is unclear. CDR1 is KGHSH, CDR2 LQKENI, per germline. The CDR3 loop spans 11 amino acids. Trimming took 2 bases from V and 5 from J, leaving 3 bases between them. CDR3 in amino acids: CASSPKETQYF. CDR3 nucleotide sequence: TGTGCCAGCTCACCAAAGGAGACCCAGTACTTC.

This clonotype was observed a handful of times. V and J are TRBV11-2 and TRBJ2-1; 14 nucleotides match TRBD2. Germline lookup yields CDR1 SGHAT and CDR2 FQNNGV. There are 18 residues in the CDR3. V dropped 5 bases and J dropped 6; count of bases not matched to a gene: 12. CDR3 sequence reads: CASSLRLAGLAGGNEQFF. In nucleotides, the CDR3 is TGTGCCAGCAGCCTACGCCTCGCCGGACTAGCGGGGGGCAATGAGCAGTTCTTC. The complete variable domain, with remaining parts taken from reference TRBV11-2 and TRBJ2-1, reads EAGVAQSPRYKIIEKRQSVAFWCNPISGHATLYWYQQILGQGPKLLIQFQNNGVVDDSQLPKDRFSAERLKGVDSTLKIQPAKLEDSAVYLCASSLRLAGLAGGNEQFFGPGTRLTVL.

As to this clonotype: At one of its ends the junction is not consistent with the germline gene, which may arise from a read error. This chain connects TRBV29-1 to TRBJ2-7; tentatively, D is TRBD1 (6 bases). This CDR3 is built from 11 residues. The germline gives CDR1 SQVTM, CDR2 ANQGSEA. The CDR3 here is CSVVRGTGTLF. For the CDR3, the DNA is TGCAGCGTTGTTAGGGGAACAGGGACATTGTTC.

The chain recombines TRBV4-2 with TRBJ2-1; weak D call: TRBD1 (6 bases). V lost 2 bases, J lost 4 bases, and 12 bases lay in between. This CDR3 comprises 15 residues. Per the germline V gene, CDR1 is LGHNA and CDR2 is YNFKEQ. CDR3 region: CASSQSYREYNEQFF. The CDR3 DNA is TGTGCCAGCAGCCAATCCTACAGGGAATACAATGAGCAGTTCTTC.